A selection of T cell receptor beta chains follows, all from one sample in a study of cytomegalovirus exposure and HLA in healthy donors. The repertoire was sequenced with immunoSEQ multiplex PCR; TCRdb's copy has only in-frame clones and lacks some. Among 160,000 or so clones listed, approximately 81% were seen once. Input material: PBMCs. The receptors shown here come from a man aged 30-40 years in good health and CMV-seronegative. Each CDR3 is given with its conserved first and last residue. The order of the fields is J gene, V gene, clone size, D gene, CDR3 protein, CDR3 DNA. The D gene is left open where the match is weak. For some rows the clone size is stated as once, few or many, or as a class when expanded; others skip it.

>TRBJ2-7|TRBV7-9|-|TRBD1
CASSHFTGGTLREQYF
TGTGCCAGCAGCCATTTTACAGGGGGGACGCTCCGGGAGCAGTACTTC
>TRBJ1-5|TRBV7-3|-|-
CASSLTSGQPQHF
TGTGCCAGCAGCTTAACTTCGGGGCAGCCCCAGCATTTT
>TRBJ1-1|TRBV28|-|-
CASSFFGNTEAFF
TGTGCCAGCAGTTTTTTCGGGAACACTGAAGCTTTCTTT
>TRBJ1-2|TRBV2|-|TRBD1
CASSPSTLTGDGYTF
TGTGCCAGCAGTCCCTCCACTCTGACAGGGGATGGCTACACCTTC
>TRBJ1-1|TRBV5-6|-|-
CASSLVRGTEAFF
TGTGCCAGCAGCTTGGTGCGGGGTACTGAAGCTTTCTTT
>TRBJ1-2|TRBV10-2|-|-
CASSDRLIRNNYGYTF
TGCGCCAGCAGTGATAGACTCATAAGGAACAACTATGGCTACACCTTC
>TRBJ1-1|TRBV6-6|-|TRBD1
CASSQNRGGNTEAFF
TGTGCCAGCAGCCAAAACAGGGGGGGGAACACTGAAGCTTTCTTT
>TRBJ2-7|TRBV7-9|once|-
CASSLYGGGLEQYF
TGTGCCAGCAGCTTATACGGTGGAGGGCTCGAGCAGTACTTC
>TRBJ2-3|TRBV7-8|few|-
CASSVTLPDTQYF
TGTGCCAGCAGCGTGACTTTGCCAGATACGCAGTATTTT
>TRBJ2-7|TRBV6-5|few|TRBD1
CASRPGQGFNEQYF
TGTGCCAGCAGGCCCGGACAGGGCTTCAACGAGCAGTACTTC
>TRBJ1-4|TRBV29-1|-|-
CSVSGANEKLFF
TGCAGCGTTTCAGGGGCTAATGAAAAACTGTTTTTT
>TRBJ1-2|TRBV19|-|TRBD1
CASSIIGQGATNKPNPYGYTF
TGTGCCAGTAGTATTATAGGACAGGGGGCGACGAATAAACCAAACCCTTATGGCTACACCTTC
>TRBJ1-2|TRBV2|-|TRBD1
CASSFGPTSGTGSYTF
TGTGCCAGCAGTTTTGGCCCGACCTCCGGGACAGGATCCTACACCTTC
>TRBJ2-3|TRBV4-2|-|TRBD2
CASSQRTSGRARNSDTQYF
TGTGCCAGCAGCCAGCGGACTAGCGGGAGGGCGCGAAACTCAGATACGCAGTATTTT
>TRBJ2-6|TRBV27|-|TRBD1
CASSLTRQGVWANVLTF
TGTGCCAGCAGTTTAACGCGACAGGGTGTTTGGGCCAACGTCCTGACTTTC
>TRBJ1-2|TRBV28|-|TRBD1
CASSLGQAHYGYTF
TGTGCCAGCAGTTTAGGACAGGCTCACTATGGCTACACCTTC
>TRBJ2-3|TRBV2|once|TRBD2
CASSGLAGEDTQYF
TGTGCCAGCAGTGGGCTAGCGGGTGAGGATACGCAGTATTTT
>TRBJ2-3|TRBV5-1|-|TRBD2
CASSETSGGTDTQYF
TGCGCCAGCAGCGAAACTAGCGGGGGGACAGATACGCAGTATTTT
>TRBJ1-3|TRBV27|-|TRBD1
CASSLRGPGTGSRGNTIYF
TGTGCCAGCAGTTTAAGGGGACCTGGGACAGGATCGCGAGGAAACACCATATATTTT
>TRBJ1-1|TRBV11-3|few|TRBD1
CASSRRTGANTEAFF
TGTGCCAGCAGCCGTCGGACAGGAGCGAACACTGAAGCTTTCTTT
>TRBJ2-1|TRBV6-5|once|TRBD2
CASSLAGAAPTKFF
TGTGCCAGCAGTTTGGCGGGAGCCGCCCCCACGAAGTTCTTC
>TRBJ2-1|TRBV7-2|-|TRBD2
CASSLSSGSDNEQFF
TGTGCCAGCAGCTTAAGTAGCGGGAGTGACAATGAGCAGTTCTTC
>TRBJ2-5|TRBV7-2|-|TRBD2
CASSLALAGGGSYQETQYF
TGTGCCAGCAGCTTAGCGCTAGCGGGAGGGGGATCGTACCAAGAGACCCAGTACTTC
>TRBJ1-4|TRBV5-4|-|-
CASSLLPATNEKLFF
TGTGCCAGCAGCTTGTTACCAGCAACTAATGAAAAACTGTTTTTT
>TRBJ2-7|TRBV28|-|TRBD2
CASSSGGRDNEQYF
TGTGCCAGCAGCTCGGGGGGGAGGGATAACGAGCAGTACTTC
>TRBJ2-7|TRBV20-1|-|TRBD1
CRRDSYEQYF
TGCAGAAGGGACAGCTACGAGCAGTACTTC
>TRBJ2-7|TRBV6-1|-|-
CASSDPYEQYF
TGTGCCAGCAGTGATCCGTACGAGCAGTACTTC
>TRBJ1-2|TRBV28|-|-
CASGGGNYGYTF
TGTGCCAGCGGCGGGGGCAACTATGGCTACACCTTC
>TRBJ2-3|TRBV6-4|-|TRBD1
CASRDRGFATDTQYF
TGTGCCAGCAGGGACAGGGGCTTCGCCACAGATACGCAGTATTTT
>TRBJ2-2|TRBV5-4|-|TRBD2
CASSSAGGQNTGELFF
TGTGCCAGCAGCTCGGCGGGGGGGCAGAACACCGGGGAGCTGTTTTTT
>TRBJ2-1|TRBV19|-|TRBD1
CASSAVDRLNEQFF
TGTGCCAGTAGTGCCGTGGACAGGTTGAATGAGCAGTTCTTC
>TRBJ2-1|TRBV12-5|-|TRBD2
CASGSVLASGSYNEQFF
TGTGCTAGTGGGTCCGTACTCGCTAGCGGGAGTTACAATGAGCAGTTCTTC
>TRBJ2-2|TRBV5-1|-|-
CASSLASDTGELFF
TGCGCCAGCAGCTTGGCCTCGGACACCGGGGAGCTGTTTTTT
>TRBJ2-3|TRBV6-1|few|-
CASSEGRALSTDTQYF
TGTGCCAGCAGTGAAGGCAGGGCCCTGAGCACAGATACGCAGTATTTT
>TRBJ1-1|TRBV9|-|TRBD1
CASSPGTGGTEAFF
TGTGCCAGCAGCCCAGGGACAGGTGGGACTGAAGCTTTCTTT
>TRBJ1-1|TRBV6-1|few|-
CASSAPGQGSEAFF
TGTGCCAGCAGCGCCCCTGGGCAGGGGAGTGAAGCTTTCTTT
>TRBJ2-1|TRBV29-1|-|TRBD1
CSVGSPGGQSSYNEQFF
TGCAGCGTCGGCTCTCCAGGGGGCCAGAGCTCCTACAATGAGCAGTTCTTC
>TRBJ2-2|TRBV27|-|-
CASSGMQLGTGELFF
TGTGCCAGCAGCGGGATGCAATTGGGCACCGGGGAGCTGTTTTTT
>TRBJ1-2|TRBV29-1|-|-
CSVGANSGYGYTF
TGCAGCGTTGGGGCCAACAGCGGCTATGGCTACACCTTC
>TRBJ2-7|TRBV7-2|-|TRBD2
CASSSGLGMYEQYF
TGTGCCAGCAGCTCGGGACTAGGGATGTACGAGCAGTACTTC
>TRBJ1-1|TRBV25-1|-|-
CASSGTANTEAFF
TGTGCCAGCAGTGGGACAGCGAACACTGAAGCTTTCTTT
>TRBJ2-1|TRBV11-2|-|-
CASSVAGTLTYNEQFF
TGTGCCAGCAGCGTCGCCGGGACACTTACCTACAATGAGCAGTTCTTC
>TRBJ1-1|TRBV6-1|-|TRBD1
CASRKGQGGGTEAFF
TGTGCCAGCAGAAAGGGACAGGGGGGAGGCACTGAAGCTTTCTTT
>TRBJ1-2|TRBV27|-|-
CASSGAGKGYTF
TGTGCCAGCAGTGGGGCAGGGAAAGGCTACACCTTC
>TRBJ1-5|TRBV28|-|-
CASNKERDSNQPQHF
TGTGCCAGCAATAAAGAGAGGGATAGCAATCAGCCCCAGCATTTT
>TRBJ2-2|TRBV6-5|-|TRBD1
CASTDRGDTGELFF
TGTGCCAGCACTGACAGGGGGGACACCGGGGAGCTGTTTTTT
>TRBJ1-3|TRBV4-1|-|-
CASSQDRHGFGNTIYF
TGCGCCAGCAGCCAAGATAGGCACGGGTTTGGAAACACCATATATTTT
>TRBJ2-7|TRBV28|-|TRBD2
CASSPGGINYEQYF
TGTGCCAGCAGTCCCGGGGGGATCAACTACGAGCAGTACTTC
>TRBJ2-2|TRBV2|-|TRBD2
CASGLAGGHGELFF
TGTGCCAGCGGACTAGCGGGGGGACACGGGGAGCTGTTTTTT
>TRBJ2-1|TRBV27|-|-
CASSFVGQSYNEQFF
TGTGCCAGCAGTTTCGTGGGGCAGTCCTACAATGAGCAGTTCTTC
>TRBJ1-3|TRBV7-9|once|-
CASSLRKPRPSLNGTIYF
TGTGCCAGCAGCTTAAGGAAGCCGCGGCCCTCACTTAACGGCACCATATATTTT
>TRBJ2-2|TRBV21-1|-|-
CASRNPGQGRTGELFF
TGTGCCAGCAGGAACCCGGGACAGGGTCGAACCGGGGAGCTGTTTTTT
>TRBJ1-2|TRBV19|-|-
CASSIPAGLAGYTF
TGTGCCAGTAGTATCCCGGCGGGGTTAGCTGGCTACACCTTC
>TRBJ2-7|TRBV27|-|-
CASSFLDRTYEQYF
TGTGCCAGCAGTTTTCTTGACAGAACCTACGAGCAGTACTTC
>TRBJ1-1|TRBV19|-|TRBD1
CASIIPGQGFEAFF
TGTGCCAGTATTATACCGGGACAGGGCTTTGAAGCTTTCTTT
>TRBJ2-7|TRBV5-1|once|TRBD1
CASSGQGYEQYF
TGCGCCAGCAGCGGACAGGGCTACGAGCAGTACTTC
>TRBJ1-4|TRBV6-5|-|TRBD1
CASSGTVNEKLFF
TGTGCCAGCTCCGGGACAGTCAATGAAAAACTGTTTTTT